This TCR beta chain was retrieved from a study of T cell responses to AZD1222 COVID-19 vaccine. Findings and caveats of the study: Just a handful of AZD1222 recipients were seropositive at baseline.

Notes on this clone: What it binds is not known.

Only in-frame clones appear in the TCRdb table, and some are missing; sequencing was by immunoSEQ multiplex PCR. The top ten clones hold 4.5% to 5.5% of a sample with 80,000 or so clones, just over 90% of them seen once. Germline values: CDR1 SGDLS, CDR2 YYNGEE. V lost 4 bases and J 8 bases, leaving 22 bases between the germline ends. The length of the CDR3 is 16 residues. This clonotype was sampled from an adult in good health. The J gene is TRBJ2-1, the V gene TRBV9, with a weak D call TRBD2 (6 bases). The sample consisted of peripheral blood, taken on day 0 of MenACWY control vaccination. The chain's CDR3 is CASSLMEGALRDEQFF. The CDR3 nucleotides read TGTGCCAGCAGCCTCATGGAGGGAGCCCTAAGGGATGAGCAGTTCTTC.